This record concerns one T cell receptor beta chain sequence. No antigen is known for it. No much larger clonotype is one base removed from it; base qualities were not supplied. TCR CDR3 regions were amplified from genomic DNA by multiplex PCR using the deep immunoSEQ assay. For each cell subset, the extracted genomic DNA was distributed evenly across all wells of several immunoSEQ 96-well plates, and each plate served as one replicate. For sorted subsets, about 200 ng genomic DNA, equal to 30,000 or so T cell genomes, was loaded into each replicate PCR. Purified libraries were quantified with a Qubit 3.0 fluorometer, sized on a Bioanalyzer 2100, and re-quantified with the KAPA Library Quantification kit. A separate single-read 150-cycle Illumina NextSeq 550 flow cell was used to sequence each immunoSEQ 96-well plate. The authors' pipeline ran thus. Because the immunoSEQ output included only junctional sequences and no quality scores, the filtering could not be the same as the filtering used for full-length reads. Sequences were annotated with PyIR, a Python wrapper for IgBLAST v1.9, and V/J genes and CDR3 were assigned using IMGT germline references. Any read was removed if the V/J assignment was weak (E-value above 1e-6), the CDR3 was missing, or the read contained stop codons, out-of-frame junctions, or ambiguous translated residues. V3J clonotypes were defined by identical inferred V gene, J gene, and CDR3 amino acid sequence. To compute the percentage overlap between repertoires, the number of shared unique clonotypes was divided by the size of the smaller repertoire. Repertoire richness was assessed with RTK rarefaction, the Chao1 estimator, and Recon v2.1 estimates of unobserved clonotypes. For all TCRbeta clonotypes obtained by the gDNA method from several donors, generation probabilities were computed with OLGA. The immuneACCESS repertoire file appears here via TCRdb, limited to in-frame rearrangements. These files lack a portion of the clones; in checked studies, under half of the deficit traces to unresolved V genes, and the cause of the others is not known. V and J calls plus clone size are reproduced from that table; the DNA served to infer D and trimming. The sample table shows about 1.1 million clones, and approximately 80% are seen once. The ten largest clones capture roughly 0.9% of the sample.

Measured from the cysteine to the phenylalanine, the CDR3 is 12 residues long. The only DNA kept is the CDR3, 36 bases in frame from the first base. The germline V and J ends show losses of 9 bases and 2 bases respectively, and no gene match explains 4 bases of the junction. The germline V gene provides CDR1 MDHEN and CDR2 SYDVKM. The data originate from a study of shared clonotypes between healthy human individuals (TCRdb year 2020). Context from the whole study: A few men and a couple of women, aged 18 to 49 years, made up the cohort. For each donor, three plates each were used for CD4 naive and CD4 memory, two plates were used for CD8 naive, and one plate was used for CD8 memory. Leukapheresis yielded between about 0.94 and 10 billion PBMCs per donor. To estimate repertoire size and how much clonotype sharing occurs between individuals, the study deeply sequenced the blood TCR repertoires of five healthy adults. Different laboratories and diverse techniques were used to prepare libraries and sequence TCR repertoires, to increase sequencing depth and limit assay-specific biases. The full study reports these points: Pairwise subsampling led to the expectation that sequencing depth would affect the degree of clonotype sharing among donors. The small number of donors limited the genetic and exposure-history diversity represented. Compared with non-shared clonotypes, the clonotypes found in all four sorted-subset donors had higher generation probabilities. Estimated clonotype richness was generally larger for naive than for memory subsets. Sampling was limited to blood, and TCR repertoires in tissue likely differ from TCR repertoires in blood. Incomplete sequencing was indicated by rarefaction of sorted-subset datasets, despite the large sequencing depth. Sharing across four donors was observed for around 4.8% of naive CD4, about 3.2% of naive CD8, 2.3% of memory CD4, and around 0.4% of memory CD8 clonotypes.

The donors were healthy, HIV-negative adults with no recently reported acute infections or vaccinations. Only Caucasian adults living in Nashville, Tennessee, USA were represented among the donors. Magnetic negative selection was used to enrich CD4+ T cells, after which naive cells were positively selected on CD45RA and the negative fraction became the memory subset. After blood collection by leukapheresis, PBMCs were isolated using Ficoll-Histopaque density gradient centrifugation and then cryopreserved in the vapor phase of liquid nitrogen. Analytical flow cytometry was used to check the purity and quantity of each magnetically sorted T cell population. From each sorted fraction, genomic DNA was isolated and quantified by UV absorbance on a Nanodrop 2000c.

The receptor was isolated from a man younger than 35 in good health. Some clones in this sample may be carry-over from other donors' samples. Sequencing input: memory CD4+ T cells from PBMCs. The cell subset or site label, as the study defines it: CD45RA-negative fraction. This chain joins TRBV28 to TRBJ2-7; TRBD1 aligns with 7 central bases. The DNA sequence is as follows: TGTGCCAGTGAACAGGGGACCTACGAGCAGTACTTC. It translates as CASEQGTYEQYF.